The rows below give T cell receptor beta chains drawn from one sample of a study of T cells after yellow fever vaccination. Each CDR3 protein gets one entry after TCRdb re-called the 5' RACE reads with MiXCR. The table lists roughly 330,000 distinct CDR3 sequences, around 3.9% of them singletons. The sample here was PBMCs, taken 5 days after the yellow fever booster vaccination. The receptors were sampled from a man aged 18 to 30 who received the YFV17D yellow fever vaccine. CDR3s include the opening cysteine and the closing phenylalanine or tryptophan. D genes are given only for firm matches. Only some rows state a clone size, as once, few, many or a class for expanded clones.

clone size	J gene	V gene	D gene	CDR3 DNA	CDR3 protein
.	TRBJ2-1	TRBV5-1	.	TGCGCCAGCCGGCTCGTGGGATACAATGAGCAGTTCTTC	CASRLVGYNEQFF
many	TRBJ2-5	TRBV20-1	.	TGCAGTGCTAGAGGCGAGGACACCCAAGAGACCCAGTACTTC	CSARGEDTQETQYF
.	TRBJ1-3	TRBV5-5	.	TGTGCCAGCAGCCCGCAGGGGATGGTATCCGGAAACACCATATATTTT	CASSPQGMVSGNTIYF
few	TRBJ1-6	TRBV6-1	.	TGTGCCAGCAGTCCTCCGGGATCTTTAGTGGCCCTCCACTTT	CASSPPGSLVALHF
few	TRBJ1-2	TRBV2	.	TGTGCCAGCAGTGAAAGCGGCTATGGCTACACCTTC	CASSESGYGYTF
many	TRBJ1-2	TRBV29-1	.	TGCAGCGTTGGAACAGGGATCTACTTTGGCTACACCTTC	CSVGTGIYFGYTF
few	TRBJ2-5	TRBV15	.	TGTGCCACCAGCAGAGTTGGTTGGGAGTACCAAGAGACCCAGTACTTC	CATSRVGWEYQETQYF
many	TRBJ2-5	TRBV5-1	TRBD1	TGCGCCAGCAGCTTGGAGACAGGGGGCTGGAAGACCCAGTACTTC	CASSLETGGWKTQYF
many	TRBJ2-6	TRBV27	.	TGTGCCAGCAGTAAGGCCCCAGCTGGGGCCAACGTCCTGACTTTC	CASSKAPAGANVLTF
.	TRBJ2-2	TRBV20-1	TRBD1	TGCAGTGCTAGTACCCAGGGGGCGGGGAACACCGGGGAGCTGTTTTTT	CSASTQGAGNTGELFF